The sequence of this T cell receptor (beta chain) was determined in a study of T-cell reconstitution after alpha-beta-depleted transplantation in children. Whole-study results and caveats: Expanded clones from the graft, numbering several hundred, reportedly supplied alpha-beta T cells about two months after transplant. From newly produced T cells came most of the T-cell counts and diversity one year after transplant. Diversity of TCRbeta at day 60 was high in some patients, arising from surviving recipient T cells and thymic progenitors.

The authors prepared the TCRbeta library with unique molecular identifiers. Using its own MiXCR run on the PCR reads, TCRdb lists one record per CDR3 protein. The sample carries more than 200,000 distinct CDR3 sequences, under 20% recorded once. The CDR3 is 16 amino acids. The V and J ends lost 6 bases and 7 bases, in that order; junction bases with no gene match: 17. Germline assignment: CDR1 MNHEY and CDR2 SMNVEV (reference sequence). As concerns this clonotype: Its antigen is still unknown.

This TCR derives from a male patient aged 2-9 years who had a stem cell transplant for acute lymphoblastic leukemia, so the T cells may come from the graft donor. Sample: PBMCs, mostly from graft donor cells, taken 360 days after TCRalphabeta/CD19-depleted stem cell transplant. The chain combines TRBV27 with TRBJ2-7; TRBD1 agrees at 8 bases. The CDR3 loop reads CASSLHRTGWLFEQYF. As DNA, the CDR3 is TGTGCCAGCAGCCTTCATCGGACAGGGTGGCTTTTTGAGCAGTACTTC.